These 31 T cell receptor beta chains were all obtained from the same sample, sequenced in a study of blood T cell repertoires in COVID-19. This table comes from immunoSEQ multiplex PCR, and its TCRdb copy is limited to in-frame clones, with some not included. The table has around 340,000 clones, around 88% seen once; the top ten hold around 7.5%. Material: peripheral blood. These TCRs come from a woman aged 55-70 years with COVID-19, enrolled during active disease.

This chain joins TRBV11-2 and TRBJ2-2; no reliable D call. Deletions cut 1 base from V and 5 bases from J, with 5 bases between. This CDR3 region has 13 residues. Germline V CDR1 and CDR2: SGHAT, FQNNGV. The CDR3 DNA sequence: TGTGCCAGCAGCTTAGTAGATACCGGGGAGCTGTTTTTT. This translates into CASSLVDTGELFF.

The gene calls are TRBV9 and TRBJ1-3; D gene uncertain. The CDR3 consists of 17 residues. V gave up 4 bases and J gave up 0 bases, with 17 bases separating them. Germline V CDR1 and CDR2: SGDLS, YYNGEE. The CDR3: CASSPSQAPVSGNTIYF. Written as DNA, the CDR3 is TGTGCCAGCAGCCCCAGTCAGGCTCCGGTCTCTGGAAACACCATATATTTT.

The CDR3 reads CSAMDTTMGGYTF. Written as DNA, the CDR3 is TGCAGCGCGATGGACACCACGATGGGGGGCTACACCTTC. The chain is built from TRBV29-1 and TRBJ1-2, with D possibly matching TRBD1 (5 bases). The length of the CDR3 is 13 residues. Deletions cut 7 bases from V and 8 bases from J, with 20 bases between. Germline loops: CDR1 SQVTM, CDR2 ANQGSEA.

The chain has TRBV24-1 and TRBJ2-1, with TRBD2 identical over 10 bases. The CDR3 runs to 17 residues. Losses at the gene ends were 3 bases for V and 9 bases for J; bases not matched to a gene: 13. Germline V gene sequence: CDR1 KGHDR, CDR2 SFDVKD. The CDR3 bases are TGTGCCACCAGTGATGAGTCTAGCGGGGGCCCCTGGGGTGAGCAGTTCTTC. It specifies CATSDESSGGPWGEQFF.

V usage is TRBV4-2 and J usage is TRBJ1-6; possible D gene TRBD1, 5 bases. Trimming stripped 0 bases from V and 10 bases from J, with 22 bases between. The CDR3 length is 18 residues. The germline CDR1 and CDR2 sequences are LGHNA and YNFKEQ. DNA for the CDR3: TGTGCCAGCAGCCAAGATCGAACAGGCTCCCTGGCCCGGTCACCCCTCCACTTT. Amino acids: CASSQDRTGSLARSPLHF.

CDR3 residues: CASSLGGSQTDEQYF. In nucleotides, the CDR3 is TGTGCCAGCAGCTTAGGAGGTTCCCAGACTGACGAGCAGTACTTC. This chain links TRBV7-2 with TRBJ2-7, with no clear D. Germline V gene data show CDR1 as SGHTA and CDR2 as FQGNSA. This CDR3 spans 15 amino acids. V lost 1 base and J 5 bases, leaving 15 bases between the germline ends. Complete variable domain (other parts from reference TRBV7-2 and TRBJ2-7): GAGVSQSPSNKVTEKGKDVELRCDPISGHTALYWYRQSLGQGLEFLIYFQGNSAPDKSGLPSDRFSAERTGGSVSTLTIQRTQQEDSAVYLCASSLGGSQTDEQYFGPGTRLTVT.

The chain employs TRBV6-6 and TRBJ2-3, with 7 nucleotides matching TRBD1. This CDR3 contains 14 residues. Germline CDR1 reads MNHNY; CDR2 reads SVGAGI (reference sequence). Trimming removed 3 bases from V and 3 bases from J; junction bases left unmatched: 3. The CDR3 sequence is CASSYNRGTDTQYF. CDR3 DNA: TGTGCCAGCAGTTATAACAGGGGAACAGATACGCAGTATTTT.

V is TRBV30 and J is TRBJ1-1; D perhaps matches TRBD1 (5 bases). This CDR3 region has 19 residues. Between the trimmed V and J ends, which lost 6 bases and 0 bases, there was a span of 29 bases. Germline V CDR1 and CDR2: GTSNPN, SVGIG (reference sequence). The CDR3 coding sequence is TGTGCCTGCCCACCCGGGGGAATAGGGAAGAATGCCATGAACACTGAAGCTTTCTTT. Translating gives CACPPGGIGKNAMNTEAFF.

The rearrangement uses TRBV6-5 and TRBJ2-2; tentative D call: TRBD2 (5 bases). The germline V and J ends were trimmed by 5 bases and 5 bases, with 6 bases remaining between them. There are 12 residues in the CDR3. In germline, CDR1 is MNHEY, CDR2 SVGAGI. CDR3 protein: CASSTRTGELFF. CDR3 DNA sequence: TGTGCCAGCAGTACTAGGACCGGGGAGCTGTTTTTT.

This sequence joins TRBV18 and TRBJ1-4; 9 bases fit TRBD1. J was trimmed by 8 bases and V by 5 bases; bases with no gene match: 12. This CDR3 region has 16 residues. Germline CDR1 reads KGHSH; CDR2 reads LQKENI. CDR3 bases: TGTGCCAGCTCATCCTACCGACAGGGGGGTAGAGAAAAACTGTTTTTT. Encoded protein: CASSSYRQGGREKLFF.

V usage is TRBV10-3 and J usage is TRBJ2-2, with D perhaps TRBD1 (5 bases). Germline CDR1 is ENHRY and CDR2 is SYGVKD. Trimming left V 7 bases short and J 0 bases short, with 12 bases between. The CDR3 has 15 amino acids. In nucleotides, the CDR3 is TGTGCCATCACCAGACAGCCATCGAACACCGGGGAGCTGTTTTTT. Protein sequence: CAITRQPSNTGELFF.

This chain links TRBV2 with TRBJ1-2; D may be TRBD1 (5 bases). V gave up 0 bases and J gave up 3 bases, with 17 bases separating them. Per the germline V gene, CDR1 is SNHLY and CDR2 is FYNNEI. The CDR3 runs 17 residues. The chain's CDR3 is CASSEARGTYLDYGYTF. The CDR3 DNA sequence: TGTGCCAGCAGTGAAGCGCGAGGGACTTACCTGGACTATGGCTACACCTTC. Based on the CDR3 plus reference TRBV2 and TRBJ1-2, the full variable domain is EPEVTQTPSHQVTQMGQEVILRCVPISNHLYFYWYRQILGQKVEFLVSFYNNEISEKSEIFDDQFSVERPDGSNFTLKIRSTKLEDSAMYFCASSEARGTYLDYGYTFGSGTRLTVV.

The V gene is TRBV9, the J gene TRBJ2-1, with D possibly matching TRBD1 (6 bases). This CDR3 has 15 amino acids. V dropped 1 base and J dropped 1 base, with 9 bases sitting between them. The germline gives CDR1 SGDLS, CDR2 YYNGEE. CDR3 DNA: TGTGCCAGCAGCGTAAGGGACACTTCCTACAATGAGCAGTTCTTC. Amino acid sequence: CASSVRDTSYNEQFF.

The chain couples TRBV19 to TRBJ2-1, with 8 nucleotides matching TRBD1. The V gene's germline CDR1 is LNHDA and CDR2 SQIVND (reference sequence). The CDR3 loop spans 15 amino acids. After removal of 6 bases from V and 8 bases from J, the junction contained 12 bases not matched to a gene. CDR3 protein: CASRDDRGNKDEQFF. DNA of the CDR3: TGTGCCAGTAGAGATGACAGGGGCAATAAGGATGAGCAGTTCTTC.

The chain links TRBV6-5 to TRBJ1-2; D remains ambiguous. The V end was cut by 7 bases, the J end by 0 bases, with 12 bases between. The CDR3 is made up of 14 amino acids. The germline V gene has CDR1 MNHEY and CDR2 SVGAGI. The CDR3 reads CASTNWASNYGYTF. As DNA, the CDR3 is TGTGCCAGCACCAACTGGGCGTCTAACTATGGCTACACCTTC.

The chain employs TRBV25-1 and TRBJ1-2; a possible D gene is TRBD1 (5 bases). This CDR3 contains 12 residues. V lost 8 bases and J 3 bases, leaving 10 bases between the germline ends. Looked up from germline, CDR1 is MGHDK and CDR2 is SYGVNS. CDR3 protein: CASWGNDYGYTF. The CDR3 DNA reads as TGTGCCAGCTGGGGCAACGACTATGGCTACACCTTC.

V and J are TRBV6-5 and TRBJ2-7; the match to TRBD1 covers 9 bases. The V gene end was trimmed by 4 bases and the J gene end by 3 bases; junction bases not matched to a gene: 7. Germline-derived CDR1 and CDR2 are MNHEY and SVGAGI. CDR3 size: 15 residues. CDR3 region: CASSSTGGGSYEQYF. In DNA, the CDR3 is TGTGCCAGCAGTTCGACAGGGGGAGGGAGCTACGAGCAGTACTTC.

This clone was recorded once. The V and J genes are TRBV7-2 and TRBJ2-4; 11 positions match TRBD1. CDR1 is SGHTA and CDR2 is FQGNSA in the germline V gene. This CDR3 is built from 16 residues. The V gene end was trimmed by 2 bases and the J gene end by 3 bases; junction bases not matched to a gene: 3. Here the CDR3 DNA reads TGTGCCAGCAGCTTAACCGGGACAGGGGGCAAAAACATTCAGTACTTC. Translation: CASSLTGTGGKNIQYF.

The rearrangement links TRBV5-8 to TRBJ1-5; a possible D gene is TRBD1 (5 bases). Germline values: CDR1 SGHTS, CDR2 YDEGEE. This CDR3 contains 13 residues. The germline V and J ends were trimmed by 4 bases and 5 bases, with 10 bases remaining between them. The CDR3: CASSRGWDQPQHF. DNA of the CDR3: TGTGCCAGCAGCAGGGGTTGGGATCAGCCCCAGCATTTT.

The V and J genes are TRBV29-1 and TRBJ2-1; D perhaps matches TRBD2 (5 bases). Germline CDR1 reads SQVTM; CDR2 reads ANQGSEA. Trimming left V 7 bases short and J 10 bases short, with 20 bases between. This CDR3 is 13 amino acids long. CDR3 nucleotides: TGCAGCGAGGACCGATATTTCGGAGGAGAGCAGTTCTTC. Translating it yields CSEDRYFGGEQFF.

The rearrangement joins TRBV5-1 to TRBJ2-2, with D unresolved. Germline loops: CDR1 SGHRS, CDR2 YFSETQ. The CDR3 is made up of 15 amino acids. The V gene lost 0 bases and the J gene lost 0 bases, with 6 bases spanning the gap. For the CDR3, the DNA is TGCGCCAGCAGCTTGGGCGGAACGAACACCGGGGAGCTGTTTTTT. Translated, it gives CASSLGGTNTGELFF.

This clone was detected only once. V usage is TRBV6-1 and J usage is TRBJ1-2; D not certain. This CDR3 has 13 amino acids. V lost 3 bases to trimming and J lost 1 base, with 6 bases between them. CDR1 is MNHNS and CDR2 is SASEGT in the germline V gene. The CDR3 sequence is CASSEGGNYGYTF. In DNA, the CDR3 is TGTGCCAGCAGTGAGGGAGGTAACTATGGCTACACCTTC.

The chain couples TRBV10-3 to TRBJ2-7, with 8 bases identical to TRBD1. Germline V CDR1 and CDR2: ENHRY, SYGVKD. The V gene end was trimmed by 10 bases and the J gene end by 0 bases; junction bases not matched to a gene: 14. This CDR3 is 16 amino acids long. For the CDR3, the DNA is TGTGCCACCGGATACCAGACAGGGGTTCTCTCCTACGAGCAGTACTTC. Amino acids: CATGYQTGVLSYEQYF.

This clone appeared a few times. The chain joins TRBV2 to TRBJ2-7; D is perhaps TRBD2 (6 bases). The CDR3 sequence is 13 residues long. From germline, CDR1 is SNHLY and CDR2 FYNNEI. V gave up 7 bases and J gave up 2 bases, with 12 bases separating them. The CDR3 region is CASMGGITYEQYF. DNA for the CDR3: TGTGCCAGCATGGGGGGAATTACCTACGAGCAGTACTTC.

The chain joins TRBV19 to TRBJ2-1, with D unclear. Germline CDR1 LNHDA, CDR2 SQIVND (reference sequence). The CDR3 loop spans 14 amino acids. Trimming shortened V by 6 bases and J by 2 bases, and 11 bases separated the two germline ends. The CDR3 region has the DNA TGTGCCAGTAGCCTACCTAGGACCTACAATGAGCAGTTCTTC. It yields the protein CASSLPRTYNEQFF.

The CDR3 spells CASSFIAGGNTDTQYF. CDR3 DNA: TGTGCCAGCAGCTTTATAGCAGGGGGTAATACAGATACGCAGTATTTT. The genes are TRBV5-5 and TRBJ2-3; TRBD1 agrees at 7 bases. J gave up 3 bases and V 2 bases, and 9 bases lay outside the gene matches. Germline CDR1 is SGHKS and CDR2 is YYEKEE (reference sequence). The CDR3 contains 16 residues.

This chain links TRBV6-5 with TRBJ2-7; 9 positions match TRBD2. J lost 2 bases, V lost 4 bases, and 9 bases had no gene match. Germline V gene lookup returns CDR1 MNHEY and CDR2 SVGAGI. The CDR3 consists of 16 residues. CDR3 bases: TGTGCCAGCAGTTCCGATCCTAGCGGGGCCGCCTACGAGCAGTACTTC. Its translation is CASSSDPSGAAYEQYF.

DNA of the CDR3: TGTGCCAGCAGCTTAATAGCGGATACGCAGTATTTT. Amino acid sequence: CASSLIADTQYF. The J gene is TRBJ2-3, the V gene TRBV7-2, with a tentative D call TRBD2 (5 bases). The CDR3 loop spans 12 amino acids. Germline CDR1 and CDR2: SGHTA and FQGNSA. Trimming pared 2 bases from V and 6 bases from J, leaving 6 bases between.

There are a few counts of this clone. The chain carries TRBV2 and TRBJ1-3; 7 bases line up with TRBD1. The CDR3 has 15 amino acids. CDR1 and CDR2 (germline): SNHLY, FYNNEI. Trimming took 3 bases from V and 2 from J; bases not matched to a gene: 4. The CDR3 here is CASSEEGTAGNTIYF. The CDR3 coding sequence is TGTGCCAGCAGTGAGGAAGGGACAGCTGGAAACACCATATATTTT.

The V call is TRBV6-5, the J call TRBJ1-6, with TRBD1 matching over 9 bases. This CDR3 contains 15 residues. Trimming removed 6 bases from V and 2 bases from J; junction bases left unmatched: 2. Germline CDR1 is MNHEY and CDR2 is SVGAGI. The DNA for the CDR3 is TGTGCCAGCAGGGGACAGGGCCCCTATAATTCACCCCTCCACTTT. It translates to CASRGQGPYNSPLHF.

This rearrangement joins TRBV29-1 to TRBJ2-5, with 9 bases lining up with TRBD2. Germline assignment: CDR1 SQVTM and CDR2 ANQGSEA. V shed 1 base and J 5 bases; nucleotides not matched to a gene: 11. There are 16 residues in the CDR3. The CDR3 sequence: CSVEVMASGVWETQYF. The CDR3, as DNA: TGCAGCGTTGAAGTGATGGCTAGCGGGGTTTGGGAGACCCAGTACTTC.